This TCR beta chain was sequenced for a study of beta chain features in type 1 diabetes. The study, taken as a whole, reports: Moderate but significant shortening of TCRB CDR3s was recorded in all four CD4+ subsets from Type 1 diabetes patients. An over-representation of cells with high TCR expression could result from cDNA sequencing.

This clone was recorded a few times. Its antigen is unidentified. CDR1 LGHNT and CDR2 FRNRAP come from the germline V gene. The CDR3 contains 13 residues. Germline trimming cut 9 bases from V and 1 base from J; bases unmatched to any gene: 2. Every isolated RNA sample was fully reverse transcribed, so sequencing captured expressed TCRB transcripts. Measured with immunoSEQ multiplex PCR; TCRdb has only the in-frame clones, and not every one. Counted here are about 660,000 clones, more than 13% occurring once; the ten biggest clones make up 0.03% to 0.04%. The sequenced material came from naive CD4+ T cells from blood. This chain connects TRBV12-5 to TRBJ2-2, with 7 nucleotides matching TRBD1. This clonotype originated in a man between 18 and 29 years old with type 1 diabetes. The CDR3 DNA reads as TGTGCTAGCCGACAGGGGAACACCGGGGAGCTGTTTTTT. As protein: CASRQGNTGELFF. Full variable domain (remainder filled in from reference TRBV12-5 and TRBJ2-2): DARVTQTPRHKVTEMGQEVTMRCQPILGHNTVFWYRQTMMQGLELLAYFRNRAPLDDSGMPKDRFSAEMPDATLATLKIQPSEPRDSAVYFCASRQGNTGELFFGEGSRLTVL.